Described below is a single TCR beta chain sequence and its context. The data derive from a study of blood T cell repertoires in COVID-19. The overall study: Both acute and convalescent COVID-19 samples were obtained from the United States, Italy and Spain. In each case, the material was cDNA or gDNA derived from T cells, B-cell-depleted T cells, or PBMCs.

Authors' processing steps: Amplifying reference gene primers gave estimates of nucleated cell counts. Sequencing was performed with immunoSEQ multiplex PCR; in TCRdb, only in-frame clones are kept and a portion is missing. The D gene and trimming were derived from the DNA, and the V and J assignments and clone size from that table. The sample lists some 220,000 clones, 80% to 85% occurring once. V was cut by 0 bases and J by 4 bases, with 15 bases left in between. The CDR3 length is 16 residues. The germline gives CDR1 MDHEN, CDR2 SYDVKM. The sequenced sample consisted of peripheral blood. This rearrangement joins TRBV28 to TRBJ2-5, with D possibly TRBD1 on 6 matching bases. The origin of this receptor is a woman in her seventies with COVID-19, enrolled during active disease. The CDR3 DNA is TGTGCCAGCAGTTTATGGAAGAGGGGGAGTGGAGAGACCCAGTACTTC. Protein sequence: CASSLWKRGSGETQYF.